This note documents a single T cell receptor beta chain sequence. The germline CDR1 and CDR2 sequences are SGDLS and YYNGEE. The CDR3 runs to 14 residues. V was pared by 0 bases and J by 5 bases, with 2 bases of the junction left unmatched. Authors' analysis steps: Amplification with reference gene primers provided the estimates of nucleated cell counts. Method: immunoSEQ multiplex PCR; TCRdb's copy keeps in-frame clones and lacks some. V and J calls and clone size are those listed in that table; D and trimming were worked out from the DNA. The table lists 50,000 to 60,000 clones, 85% of them singletons. This entry is derived from a study of blood T cell repertoires in COVID-19. Study details: Some COVID-19 samples were acute and others convalescent; all came from the United States, Italy and Spain. Sources were T cells, B-cell-depleted T cells, or PBMCs; the material itself was cDNA or gDNA.

The sample was peripheral blood. This TCR derives from a human donor in a cohort sampled during active COVID-19. The gene calls are TRBV9 and TRBJ1-1, with 9 bases that match TRBD1. The CDR3 loop is CASSVADRGTEAFF. CDR3 bases: TGTGCCAGCAGCGTAGCAGACAGGGGGACTGAAGCTTTCTTT. Full variable domain (missing parts from reference TRBV9 and TRBJ1-1): DSGVTQTPKHLITATGQRVTLRCSPRSGDLSVYWYQQSLDQGLQFLIQYYNGEERAKGNILERFSAQQFPDLHSELNLSSLELGDSALYFCASSVADRGTEAFFGQGTRLTVV.